These T cell receptor beta chains were read from a single sample in a study of early T cells in non-severe SARS-CoV-2 infection. Using its own MiXCR run on the 5' RACE reads, TCRdb lists one record per CDR3 protein. In the table there are 30,000 or so distinct CDR3 sequences, under 6% of which are singletons. Sequenced material: whole blood. The receptors shown here come from an adult who was a healthcare worker with PCR-confirmed SARS-CoV-2 infection or an uninfected control (not recorded which). CDR3s include the opening cysteine and the closing phenylalanine or tryptophan. Each record gives: D gene, J gene, clone size, V gene, CDR3 DNA, CDR3 protein. D genes are given only for firm matches. Size values are once, few and many counts, or a class for expanded clones, and some rows have none.

D: -
J: TRBJ2-5
size: many
V: TRBV7-9
DNA: TGTGCCAGCAGTTGGGACCCAAGCGAGGCCCAGTACTTC
CDR3: CASSWDPSEAQYF

D: -
J: TRBJ2-1
size: few
V: TRBV9
DNA: TGTGCCAGCAGCGTAAGGGCTAGCGTAAACAATGAGCAGTTCTTC
CDR3: CASSVRASVNNEQFF

D: TRBD1
J: TRBJ1-2
size: few
V: TRBV4-2
DNA: TGTGCCAGCAGCCACAGACAGGGTAACTATGGCTACACCTTC
CDR3: CASSHRQGNYGYTF

D: TRBD1
J: TRBJ2-7
size: many
V: TRBV5-6
DNA: TGTGCCAGCAGCTTGCCACCAGGTAGGCAGGGGGCCTACGAGCAGTACTTC
CDR3: CASSLPPGRQGAYEQYF

D: -
J: TRBJ1-4
size: -
V: TRBV5-1
DNA: TGCGCCAGCAGCGCCGACAGCGCAACTAATGAAAAACTGTTTTTT
CDR3: CASSADSATNEKLFF

D: -
J: TRBJ2-5
size: many
V: TRBV7-2
DNA: TGTGCCAGCAGCTCTTGGGCCGCAGAGACCCAGTACTTC
CDR3: CASSSWAAETQYF

D: -
J: TRBJ2-2
size: many
V: TRBV20-1
DNA: TGCAGTGCTAGGAGCGGGTCAAACACCGGGGAGCTGTTTTTT
CDR3: CSARSGSNTGELFF

D: -
J: TRBJ2-3
size: many
V: TRBV4-2
DNA: TGTGCCAGCAGCCAGGCCGACTCCGAAGCAAAGGGGAACACAGATACGCAGTATTTT
CDR3: CASSQADSEAKGNTDTQYF

D: -
J: TRBJ2-5
size: many
V: TRBV7-9
DNA: TGTGCCAGCAGCTTCCCCGGGACTCCAGGGGCCCAGTACTTC
CDR3: CASSFPGTPGAQYF

D: TRBD1
J: TRBJ1-2
size: many
V: TRBV10-3
DNA: TGTGCCACCCAGGGGGCGAATAACTATGGCTACACCTTC
CDR3: CATQGANNYGYTF

D: TRBD2
J: TRBJ2-2
size: few
V: TRBV7-3
DNA: TGTGCCAGCAGCTTAAACGGGAGGGCCGCCGGGGAGCTGTTTTTT
CDR3: CASSLNGRAAGELFF

D: TRBD2
J: TRBJ2-1
size: few
V: TRBV5-1
DNA: TGCGCCAGCAGCTTTAGCGGGGGCCATTCCTACAATGAGCAGTTCTTC
CDR3: CASSFSGGHSYNEQFF

D: -
J: TRBJ2-7
size: many
V: TRBV28
DNA: TGTGCCAGCAGTTTGGGTCTAGGACCCTACGAGCAGTACTTC
CDR3: CASSLGLGPYEQYF

D: TRBD2
J: TRBJ2-5
size: many
V: TRBV19
DNA: TGTGCCAGTAGCCGCTACCTAGCGGGGGATGGGACCCAGTACTTC
CDR3: CASSRYLAGDGTQYF

D: -
J: TRBJ2-2
size: many
V: TRBV9
DNA: TGTGCCAGCAGCGTAGATGGTCCAGGGGCCTACACCGGGGAGCTGTTTTTT
CDR3: CASSVDGPGAYTGELFF

D: TRBD1
J: TRBJ1-2
size: few
V: TRBV3-1
DNA: TGTGCCAGCAGCCAAGGACAGGGACAGGGGTTTGGCTACACCTTC
CDR3: CASSQGQGQGFGYTF

D: TRBD1
J: TRBJ1-1
size: few
V: TRBV29-1
DNA: TGCAGCGCTTCGACAGGGTGGGTGAACACTGAAGCTTTCTTT
CDR3: CSASTGWVNTEAFF

D: -
J: TRBJ2-1
size: few
V: TRBV12-3/TRBV12-4
DNA: TGTGCCAGCAGTTTTGACAGGATTGTGCAGTTCTTC
CDR3: CASSFDRIVQFF

D: -
J: TRBJ2-7
size: many
V: TRBV10-2
DNA: TGCGCCAGCAGAGCCGGGACGGCGGCCTACGAGCAGTACTTC
CDR3: CASRAGTAAYEQYF

D: -
J: TRBJ1-2
size: many
V: TRBV6-1
DNA: TGTGCCAGCCGGCCCGGACCGACATCCTATGGCTACACCTTC
CDR3: CASRPGPTSYGYTF

D: TRBD1
J: TRBJ2-4
size: many
V: TRBV6-9
DNA: TGTGCCAGCAGTTCCCTGACAGGGGAGGCCAAAAACATTCAGTACTTC
CDR3: CASSSLTGEAKNIQYF

D: -
J: TRBJ1-1
size: many
V: TRBV12-3/TRBV12-4
DNA: TGTGCCAGCAGCCGGACAGTCACTGAAGCTTTCTTT
CDR3: CASSRTVTEAFF

D: TRBD2
J: TRBJ2-1
size: many
V: TRBV12-3/TRBV12-4
DNA: TGTGCCAGCAGTCCGGCGACTAGCGGGGGGGCCAATGAGCAGTTCTTC
CDR3: CASSPATSGGANEQFF

D: TRBD1
J: TRBJ2-1
size: -
V: TRBV5-6
DNA: TGTGCCAGCAGCTTGGTAGTGGGACAGGGCGGTAGGAGTGAGCAGTTCTTC
CDR3: CASSLVVGQGGRSEQFF

D: -
J: TRBJ2-5
size: many
V: TRBV7-2
DNA: TGTGCCAGCAGCTTAGTCGGGGAGACCCAGTACTTC
CDR3: CASSLVGETQYF

D: -
J: TRBJ1-4
size: -
V: TRBV30
DNA: TGTGCCTGGAGCAGTTATGAAAAACTGTTTTTT
CDR3: CAWSSYEKLFF

D: TRBD1
J: TRBJ2-7
size: -
V: TRBV4-1
DNA: TGCGCCAGCAGCTTCCGTTTGGGGACAGGTGCCTACGAGCAGTACTTC
CDR3: CASSFRLGTGAYEQYF

D: -
J: TRBJ2-7
size: few
V: TRBV28
DNA: TGTGCCAGCAACCCTAGCCCAGGGGGGGCCCTCTACGAGCGATACTTC
CDR3: CASNPSPGGALYERYF

D: TRBD2
J: TRBJ2-1
size: many
V: TRBV7-8
DNA: TGTGCCAGCAGTTTCCCGAGGGTAGCGGGCAATGAGCAGTTCTTC
CDR3: CASSFPRVAGNEQFF

D: TRBD2
J: TRBJ2-7
size: many
V: TRBV7-2
DNA: TGTGCCAGCAGCTTAGCTCTAGCGGGGGGGCCGCAGTACTTC
CDR3: CASSLALAGGPQYF

D: TRBD2
J: TRBJ2-3
size: many
V: TRBV11-2
DNA: TGTGCCAGCAGCCTCACTAGCGGGACCACAGATACGCAGTATTTT
CDR3: CASSLTSGTTDTQYF

D: -
J: TRBJ1-1
size: few
V: TRBV7-3
DNA: TGTGCCAGCAGCCCTTCTCCCCGGGGACACGGGTACACTGAAGCTTTCTTT
CDR3: CASSPSPRGHGYTEAFF

D: TRBD2
J: TRBJ2-3
size: many
V: TRBV11-2
DNA: TGTGCCAGCAGCTTAGCCAGGCTAGCGGGAACAGATACGCAGTATTTT
CDR3: CASSLARLAGTDTQYF

D: -
J: TRBJ2-2
size: few
V: TRBV4-3
DNA: TGCGCCAGCAGCCAAGAGCCTCCGGGACGGACGAACACCGGGGAGCTGTTTTTT
CDR3: CASSQEPPGRTNTGELFF

D: -
J: TRBJ2-7
size: many
V: TRBV19
DNA: TGTGCCAGTAGTAGCCTGAGACTCGGCGACGAGCAGTACTTC
CDR3: CASSSLRLGDEQYF

D: -
J: TRBJ1-1
size: many
V: TRBV7-9
DNA: TGTGCCAGCAGCCCCCGGGGGAAGAACACTGAAGCTTTCTTT
CDR3: CASSPRGKNTEAFF

D: TRBD2
J: TRBJ2-1
size: many
V: TRBV6-1
DNA: TGTGCCAGCAGTGAGGGAGGGACTTCCTTTTTCTTC
CDR3: CASSEGGTSFFF

D: -
J: TRBJ2-2
size: many
V: TRBV10-2
DNA: TGCGCCAGCAGTCCCCAAAACACCGGGGAGCTGTTTTTT
CDR3: CASSPQNTGELFF

D: TRBD1
J: TRBJ2-7
size: -
V: TRBV7-6
DNA: TGTGCCAGCAGCTTAGACAGGGGCCACGAGCAGTACTTC
CDR3: CASSLDRGHEQYF

D: -
J: TRBJ2-5
size: few
V: TRBV15
DNA: TGTGCCACCAGCAGAGATCTCCAAGAGACCCAGTACTTC
CDR3: CATSRDLQETQYF

D: TRBD2
J: TRBJ2-1
size: few
V: TRBV29-1
DNA: TGCAGCGTTGATTGGTCTAGCGGGGGGCGGGCGCAGTTCTTC
CDR3: CSVDWSSGGRAQFF

D: TRBD1
J: TRBJ1-1
size: many
V: TRBV27
DNA: TGTGCCAGCAGCGACAGGGCCACTGAAGCTTTCTTT
CDR3: CASSDRATEAFF